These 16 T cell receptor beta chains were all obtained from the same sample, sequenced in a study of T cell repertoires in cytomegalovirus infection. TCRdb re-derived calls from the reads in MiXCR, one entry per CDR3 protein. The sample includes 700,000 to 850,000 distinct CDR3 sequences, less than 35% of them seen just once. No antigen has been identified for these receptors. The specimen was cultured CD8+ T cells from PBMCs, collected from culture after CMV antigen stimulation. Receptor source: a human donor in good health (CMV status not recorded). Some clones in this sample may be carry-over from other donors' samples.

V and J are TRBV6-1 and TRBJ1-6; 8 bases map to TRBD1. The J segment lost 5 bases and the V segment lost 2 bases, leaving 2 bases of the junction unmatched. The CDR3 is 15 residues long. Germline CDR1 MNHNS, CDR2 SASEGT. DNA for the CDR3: TGTGCCAGCAGTGAACAGGGGGCCCATAATTCACCCCTCCACTTT. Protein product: CASSEQGAHNSPLHF.

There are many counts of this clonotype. The CDR3 sequence is CASSPAGIMETQYF. The CDR3 DNA is TGTGCCAGCAGTCCAGCAGGGATAATGGAGACCCAGTACTTC. The rearrangement joins TRBV6-1 to TRBJ2-5, with D perhaps TRBD1 (5 bases). The V end lost 5 bases, the J end lost 5 bases, and 15 bases lay between the germline ends. Looked up from germline, CDR1 is MNHNS and CDR2 is SASEGT. The CDR3 is 14 amino acids.

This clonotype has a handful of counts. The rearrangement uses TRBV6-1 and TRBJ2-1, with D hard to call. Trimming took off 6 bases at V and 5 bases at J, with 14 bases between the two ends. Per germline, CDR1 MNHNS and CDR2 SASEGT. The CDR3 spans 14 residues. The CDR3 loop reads CASSHILTHNEQFF. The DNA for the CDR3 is TGTGCCAGCAGCCATATTTTGACCCACAATGAGCAGTTCTTC.

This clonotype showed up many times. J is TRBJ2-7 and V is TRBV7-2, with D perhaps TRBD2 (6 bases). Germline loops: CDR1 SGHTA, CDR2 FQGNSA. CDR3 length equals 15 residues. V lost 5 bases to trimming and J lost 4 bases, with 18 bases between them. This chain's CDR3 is CASSPDGRGRYEQYV. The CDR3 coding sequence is TGTGCCAGCAGCCCCGACGGGCGGGGTCGGTACGAGCAGTACGTC.

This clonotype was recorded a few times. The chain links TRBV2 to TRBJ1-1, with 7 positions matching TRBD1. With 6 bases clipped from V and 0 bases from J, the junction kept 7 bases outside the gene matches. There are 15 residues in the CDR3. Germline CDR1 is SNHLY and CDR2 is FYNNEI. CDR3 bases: TGTGCCAGCAGCGCGGGACAGTTTATGAACACTGAAGCTTTCTTT. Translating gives CASSAGQFMNTEAFF.

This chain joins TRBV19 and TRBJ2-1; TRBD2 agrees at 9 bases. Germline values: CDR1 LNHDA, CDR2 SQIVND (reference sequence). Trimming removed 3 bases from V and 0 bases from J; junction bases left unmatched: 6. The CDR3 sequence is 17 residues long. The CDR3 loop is CASSIGSSGASYNEQFF. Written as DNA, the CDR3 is TGTGCCAGTAGTATCGGCTCTAGCGGGGCCTCCTACAATGAGCAGTTCTTC.

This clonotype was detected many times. The CDR3 sequence: CASSILDRGPEAFF. Here the CDR3 DNA reads TGTGCCAGCAGCATCCTGGACAGGGGCCCTGAAGCTTTCTTT. The chain links TRBV7-8 to TRBJ1-1, with 9 bases fitting TRBD1. The V segment lost 5 bases and the J segment 6 bases; nucleotides outside the gene matches: 7. Looked up from germline, CDR1 is SGHVS and CDR2 is FQNEAQ. The CDR3 has 14 residues.

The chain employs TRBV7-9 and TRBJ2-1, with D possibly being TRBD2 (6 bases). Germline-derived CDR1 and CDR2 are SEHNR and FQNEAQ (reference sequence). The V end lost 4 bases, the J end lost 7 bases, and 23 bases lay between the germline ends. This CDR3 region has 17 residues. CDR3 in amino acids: CASSSSQGGMAWNEQFF. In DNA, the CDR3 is TGTGCCAGCAGCTCCTCCCAGGGAGGAATGGCCTGGAATGAGCAGTTCTTC.

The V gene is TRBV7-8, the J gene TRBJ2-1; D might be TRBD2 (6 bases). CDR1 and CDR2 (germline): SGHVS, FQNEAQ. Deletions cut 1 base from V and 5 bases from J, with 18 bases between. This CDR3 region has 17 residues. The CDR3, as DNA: TGTGCCAGCAGCTTAGGATCGGGACTCCCGGGACACAATGAGCAGTTCTTC. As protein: CASSLGSGLPGHNEQFF.

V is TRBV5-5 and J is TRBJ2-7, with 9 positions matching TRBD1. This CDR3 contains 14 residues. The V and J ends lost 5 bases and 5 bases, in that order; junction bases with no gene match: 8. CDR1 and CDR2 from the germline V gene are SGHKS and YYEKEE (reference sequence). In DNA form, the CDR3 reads TGTGCCAGCAGTAGAAACAGGGGGCCGAACGAGCAGTACGTC. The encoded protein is CASSRNRGPNEQYV.

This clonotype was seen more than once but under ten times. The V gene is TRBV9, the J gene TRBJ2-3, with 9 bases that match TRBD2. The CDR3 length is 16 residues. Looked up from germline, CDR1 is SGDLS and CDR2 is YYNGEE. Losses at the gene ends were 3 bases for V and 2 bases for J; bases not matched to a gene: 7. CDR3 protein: CASSARSGGNTDTQYF. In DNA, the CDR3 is TGTGCCAGCAGCGCCCGAAGCGGGGGGAACACAGATACGCAGTATTTT.

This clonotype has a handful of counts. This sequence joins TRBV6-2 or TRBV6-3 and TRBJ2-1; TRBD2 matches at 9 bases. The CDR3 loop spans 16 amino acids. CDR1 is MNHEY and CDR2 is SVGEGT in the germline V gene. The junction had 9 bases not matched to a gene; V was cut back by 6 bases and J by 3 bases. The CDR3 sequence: CASRHASGKDYNEQFF. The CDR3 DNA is TGTGCCAGCAGGCACGCTAGCGGGAAGGACTACAATGAGCAGTTCTTC.

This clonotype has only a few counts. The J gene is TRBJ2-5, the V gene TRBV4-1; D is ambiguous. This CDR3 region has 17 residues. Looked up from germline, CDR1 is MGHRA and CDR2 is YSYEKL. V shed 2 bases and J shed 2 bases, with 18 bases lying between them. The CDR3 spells CASSQYPPGDQQETQYF. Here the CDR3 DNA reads TGCGCCAGCAGCCAATACCCCCCGGGCGACCAACAAGAGACCCAGTACTTC.

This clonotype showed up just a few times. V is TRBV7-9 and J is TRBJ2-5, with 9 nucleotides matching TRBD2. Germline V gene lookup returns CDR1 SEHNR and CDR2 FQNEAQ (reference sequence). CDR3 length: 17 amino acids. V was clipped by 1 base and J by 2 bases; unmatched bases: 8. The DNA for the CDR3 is TGTGCCAGCAGCTTAGGGAATCTCGGACTAGCGCAAGAGACCCAGTACTTC. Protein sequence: CASSLGNLGLAQETQYF.

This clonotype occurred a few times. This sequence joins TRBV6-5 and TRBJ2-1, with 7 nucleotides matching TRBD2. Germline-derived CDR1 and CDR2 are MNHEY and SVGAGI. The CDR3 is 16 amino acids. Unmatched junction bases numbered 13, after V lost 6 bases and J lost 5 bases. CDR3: CASSHGHKGRDNEQFF. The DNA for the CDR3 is TGTGCCAGCAGCCACGGACACAAGGGGAGGGACAATGAGCAGTTCTTC.

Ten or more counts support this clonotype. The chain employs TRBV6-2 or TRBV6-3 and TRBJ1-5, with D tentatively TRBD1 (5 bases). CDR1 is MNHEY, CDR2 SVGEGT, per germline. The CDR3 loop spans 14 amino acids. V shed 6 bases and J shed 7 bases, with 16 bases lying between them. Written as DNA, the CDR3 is TGTGCCAGCAGAGGCGCGGCAGGGCAACAGCCCCAGCATTTT. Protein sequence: CASRGAAGQQPQHF.